The 4 T cell receptor beta chains reported below all come from one sample, sequenced in a study of shared clonotypes between healthy human individuals. Generated by immunoSEQ multiplex PCR, the TCRdb table keeps only in-frame clones and is missing some. The sample lists millions of clones; about 92% were seen once. Sequencing input: naive CD4+ T cells from PBMCs. Subset given: CD45RA+ positively selected. These receptors came from a man between 18 and 29 years old in good health. Some clones in this sample may be carry-over from other donors' samples.

The V gene is TRBV9, the J gene TRBJ1-1; D not certain. Germline lookup yields CDR1 SGDLS and CDR2 YYNGEE. V was shortened by 1 base and J by 1 base, with 20 bases between the two germline ends. The CDR3 contains 18 residues. CDR3 in amino acids: CASSVSVLAEQANTEAFF. The CDR3 DNA reads TGTGCCAGCAGCGTATCCGTATTGGCGGAACAAGCGAACACTGAAGCTTTCTTT.

The J gene is TRBJ1-4, the V gene TRBV2; D gene unclear. This CDR3 is 12 amino acids long. Germline V CDR1 and CDR2: SNHLY, FYNNEI. Trimming shortened V by 10 bases and J by 8 bases, and 14 bases separated the two germline ends. The CDR3: CATSGIGEKLFF. For the CDR3, the DNA is TGTGCCACCTCGGGGATCGGCGAAAAACTGTTTTTT.

V is TRBV5-1 and J is TRBJ2-3; tentative D call: TRBD2 (6 bases). CDR1 and CDR2 from the germline V gene are SGHRS and YFSETQ. V shed 4 bases and J shed 2 bases, with 14 bases lying between them. The CDR3 is made up of 15 amino acids. The CDR3 DNA reads as TGCGCCAGCAGCGGCGGGACTCGAAACACAGATACGCAGTATTTT. It translates to CASSGGTRNTDTQYF. Variable domain in full (rest from reference TRBV5-1 and TRBJ2-3): KAGVTQTPRYLIKTRGQQVTLSCSPISGHRSVSWYQQTPGQGLQFLFEYFSETQRNKGNFPGRFSGRQFSNSRSEMNVSTLELGDSALYLCASSGGTRNTDTQYFGPGTRLTVL.

V usage is TRBV4-1 and J usage is TRBJ2-1; TRBD2 matches 10 bases. The CDR3 consists of 16 residues. Per the germline V gene, CDR1 is MGHRA and CDR2 is YSYEKL. Trimming cost V 4 bases and J 8 bases; bases outside gene matches: 11. The CDR3 DNA is TGCGCCAGCAGCCGGGGGGCTAGCGGGAGTGGCTATGAGCAGTTCTTC. Translation gives CASSRGASGSGYEQFF.